This entry concerns a single TCR beta chain. Antigen specificity is unknown. V dropped 6 bases and J dropped 1; count of bases not matched to a gene: 9. The CDR3 loop spans 17 amino acids. Germline values: CDR1 ENHRY, CDR2 SYGVKD. The entry originates in a study of T cell repertoires in cytomegalovirus infection. Findings and limits, study-wide: CMV-specific TCR beta clonotypes restricted by HLA-C were the ones dominating the ex vivo response.

TCRdb re-called the reads with MiXCR, one entry per CDR3 protein. The table has about 830,000 distinct CDR3 sequences, roughly 33% seen once. The chain has TRBV10-3 and TRBJ2-6; TRBD1 matches at 7 bases. The sample in question was cultured CD8+ T cells from PBMCs, obtained from culture after CMV antigen stimulation. This clonotype was obtained from a human donor in good health (CMV status not recorded). Some clones in this sample may be carry-over from other donors' samples. The CDR3 region is CAIRTGEIMSGANVLTF. CDR3 in DNA: TGTGCCATCAGAACAGGGGAAATAATGTCTGGGGCCAACGTCCTGACTTTC.